This entry is about one TCR beta chain. The data were taken from a study of cytomegalovirus exposure and HLA in healthy donors. The CDR3 covers 14 residues. V was clipped by 3 bases and J by 0 bases; unmatched bases: 1. In germline, CDR1 is SGHNT, CDR2 YYREEE (reference sequence). Both 60 Vbeta primers and 13 Jbeta primers went into the PCR. Clones were read by immunoSEQ multiplex PCR, and TCRdb kept only the in-frame ones, dropping some. The sample comprises some 150,000 clones, around 80% of which are singletons, and approximately 2% rests with the top ten. The sample comprised PBMCs. J is TRBJ2-7 and V is TRBV5-4; 9 bases match TRBD1. This TCR came from a man aged 40-50 years in good health and CMV-seronegative. In DNA form, the CDR3 reads TGTGCCAGCAGCTCGACAGGGGGCTCCTACGAGCAGTACTTC. Translating gives CASSSTGGSYEQYF.